This T cell receptor (beta chain) was documented in a study of T cells in localized non-small cell lung cancer. Using immunoSEQ multiplex PCR, the repertoire was profiled, and TCRdb retains in-frame clones only, with some absent. The sample records thousands of clones, 20% to 25% being singletons. Study-wide results and caveats: Highest T cell clonality was seen in uninvolved adjacent lung, surpassing that measured in tumor. Appearances in adjacent lung were noted for a median 57 of the top 100 tumor clones. Patients showing higher blood T cell density tended to see longer overall survival. Tumor samples were not multi-region, leaving intratumor heterogeneity unexcluded.

As regards this clone: What it recognizes is unknown.

The length of the CDR3 is 15 residues. Trimming stripped 1 base from V and 7 bases from J, with 14 bases between. Germline values: CDR1 SGHRS, CDR2 YFSETQ. The chain recombines TRBV5-1 with TRBJ1-4; weak D call: TRBD1 (6 bases). The receptor was derived from a man between 40 and 75 years old with stage II lung adenocarcinoma. The input for sequencing was lung tumor tissue, taken before any cancer treatment. This CDR3 is CASSLRGDNGEKLFF. The CDR3 coding sequence is TGCGCCAGCAGCTTGAGAGGGGACAACGGTGAAAAACTGTTTTTT.